Listed below are T cell receptor beta chains from one sample, sequenced in a study of blood T cells in healthy people across ages. One entry per CDR3 protein, called by TCRdb with MiXCR from the 5' RACE reads. The sample holds roughly 640,000 distinct CDR3 sequences, about 30% seen once. The sequenced material came from blood. Source of these receptors: a woman of 80 years or more in good health. Each CDR3 is given with its conserved first and last residue. The order of the fields is D gene, CDR3 length, clone size, J gene, V gene, CDR3 protein, CDR3 DNA. The D gene is left open where the match is weak. The size entry is marked missing in some rows and otherwise reads once, few, many or a size class.

d_call: .
cdr3_length: 13
clone_size: many
j_call: TRBJ2-7
v_call: TRBV2
cdr3_aa: CASSVVRTYEQYF
cdr3_nt: TGTGCCAGCAGTGTTGTCCGGACCTACGAGCAGTACTTC

d_call: TRBD2
cdr3_length: 14
clone_size: .
j_call: TRBJ2-3
v_call: TRBV7-2
cdr3_aa: CASSLWGEGDTQYF
cdr3_nt: TGTGCCAGCAGCCTCTGGGGGGAGGGAGATACGCAGTATTTT

d_call: .
cdr3_length: 14
clone_size: many
j_call: TRBJ1-5
v_call: TRBV6-5
cdr3_aa: CASSLGQGHQPQHF
cdr3_nt: TGTGCCAGCAGCCTTGGCCAGGGCCATCAGCCCCAGCATTTT

d_call: .
cdr3_length: 12
clone_size: many
j_call: TRBJ1-6
v_call: TRBV7-2
cdr3_aa: CASSLGSSPLHF
cdr3_nt: TGTGCCAGCAGCCTTGGATCCTCACCCCTCCACTTT

d_call: TRBD2
cdr3_length: 13
clone_size: .
j_call: TRBJ2-5
v_call: TRBV4-2
cdr3_aa: CASSQDRASGQYF
cdr3_nt: TGTGCCAGCAGCCAAGATCGAGCTAGCGGGCAGTACTTC

d_call: TRBD1
cdr3_length: 15
clone_size: many
j_call: TRBJ1-2
v_call: TRBV7-2
cdr3_aa: CASSLDRRGLYGYTF
cdr3_nt: TGTGCCAGCAGCTTAGATCGCAGGGGGCTTTATGGCTACACCTTC

d_call: TRBD1
cdr3_length: 14
clone_size: many
j_call: TRBJ2-7
v_call: TRBV3-1
cdr3_aa: CASSQEGQGGEQYF
cdr3_nt: TGTGCCAGCAGCCAGGAGGGACAGGGCGGCGAGCAGTACTTC

d_call: TRBD2
cdr3_length: 14
clone_size: .
j_call: TRBJ2-7
v_call: TRBV29-1
cdr3_aa: CSVVGLAGNYEQYF
cdr3_nt: TGCAGCGTGGTCGGACTAGCGGGGAACTACGAGCAGTACTTC

d_call: .
cdr3_length: 17
clone_size: .
j_call: TRBJ1-5
v_call: TRBV6-2/TRBV6-3
cdr3_aa: CASSDTGTQYSNQPQHF
cdr3_nt: TGTGCCAGCAGTGACACCGGGACACAATATAGCAATCAGCCCCAGCATTTT

d_call: .
cdr3_length: 14
clone_size: .
j_call: TRBJ1-1
v_call: TRBV6-1
cdr3_aa: CASSIRYGNTEAFF
cdr3_nt: TGTGCCAGCAGTATTCGCTACGGGAACACTGAAGCTTTCTTT

d_call: TRBD2
cdr3_length: 15
clone_size: .
j_call: TRBJ2-4
v_call: TRBV20-1
cdr3_aa: CSASWGGRAKNIQYF
cdr3_nt: TGCAGTGCCAGTTGGGGGGGTCGGGCCAAAAACATTCAGTACTTC

d_call: .
cdr3_length: 17
clone_size: .
j_call: TRBJ1-2
v_call: TRBV4-3
cdr3_aa: CASSQDNGGGRLYGYTF
cdr3_nt: TGCGCCAGCAGCCAAGATAACGGCGGCGGTCGGCTCTATGGCTACACCTTC

d_call: TRBD1
cdr3_length: 17
clone_size: many
j_call: TRBJ2-6
v_call: TRBV7-8
cdr3_aa: CASSLTGANSGANVLTF
cdr3_nt: TGTGCCAGCAGCTTAACAGGGGCGAACTCTGGGGCCAACGTCCTGACTTTC

d_call: .
cdr3_length: 15
clone_size: few
j_call: TRBJ2-1
v_call: TRBV5-5
cdr3_aa: CASSSIGSSYNEQFF
cdr3_nt: TGTGCCAGCAGCTCTATCGGGAGCTCCTACAATGAGCAGTTCTTC